One sample yielded the 29 T cell receptor beta chains listed below, sequenced in a study of T cells in Graves' hyperthyroidism and ophthalmopathy. TCR beta CDR3 regions were amplified from RNA. First-round RT-PCR targeting the TCR CDR3 was performed with the HTBI primer set. TCRdb processed the multiplex PCR reads anew with MiXCR; each CDR3 protein has one entry. Seen here are hundreds of thousands of distinct CDR3 sequences, approximately 15% observed once, and the top ten hold around 18%. Sequenced: blood. All receptors come from a woman between 18 and 30 years old with Graves' hyperthyroidism.

In the case of this clonotype: The germline gene is not matched at one end of the junction; a read error may be the cause. The chain carries TRBV4-3 and TRBJ1-2, with D possibly matching TRBD1 (5 bases). Germline CDR1 is LGHNA and CDR2 is YSLEER. The CDR3 contains 14 residues. The CDR3 DNA reads as TGCGCCGGCAGCCAAGATATACAGGATCCTGGCTACACCTTC. As protein: CAGSQDIQDPGYTF.

Remarks on this clonotype: This may stem from a read error, because a much larger clone lies one nucleotide away. The chain recombines TRBV20-1 with TRBJ1-5; a possible D gene is TRBD1 (6 bases). The CDR3 spans 13 residues. Germline V gene lookup returns CDR1 DFQATT and CDR2 SNEGSKA (reference sequence). This chain's CDR3 is CSAHRDSNQPRHF. CDR3 sequence (DNA): TGCAGTGCTCACAGGGATAGCAATCAGCCCCGGCATTTT.

V gene TRBV27 combines with J gene TRBJ1-4; 8 bases fit TRBD1. CDR3 size: 15 residues. With V trimmed by 3 bases and J by 5 bases, 5 bases remained unmatched. In germline, CDR1 is MNHEY, CDR2 SMNVEV (reference sequence). CDR3 residues: CASSFFGTGNEKLFF. The DNA for the CDR3 is TGTGCCAGCAGTTTCTTTGGGACAGGAAATGAAAAACTGTTTTTT.

This sequence joins TRBV3-1 and TRBJ2-5, with 8 bases identical to TRBD2. The germline V gene encodes CDR1 LGHDT and CDR2 YNNKEL (reference sequence). Losses at the gene ends were 4 bases for V and 2 bases for J; bases not matched to a gene: 6. CDR3 length equals 15 residues. In nucleotides, the CDR3 is TGTGCCAGCAGCCCCCGACTAGCGCCTCAAGAGACCCAGTACTTC. It codes for CASSPRLAPQETQYF.

This clonotype was seen only a few times. The rearrangement links TRBV29-1 to TRBJ2-5; TRBD1 might be the D (5 bases). V lost 3 bases to trimming and J lost 4 bases, with 9 bases between them. Germline CDR1 reads SQVTM; CDR2 reads ANQGSEA. This CDR3 has 12 residues. The CDR3 sequence is CSVDAGLETQYF. The CDR3 DNA follows: TGCAGCGTTGACGCAGGGTTAGAGACCCAGTACTTC.

This chain connects TRBV4-3 to TRBJ1-1; no clear D gene. Per the germline V gene, CDR1 is LGHNA and CDR2 is YSLEER. V lost 10 bases to trimming and J lost 10 bases, with 10 bases between them. CDR3 length equals 9 residues. CDR3 in amino acids: CANFPVAFF. CDR3 bases: TGCGCCAACTTCCCAGTAGCTTTCTTT.

This clonotype was detected a few times. The chain joins TRBV6-4 to TRBJ2-1, with D perhaps matching TRBD1 (5 bases). The CDR3 length is 13 residues. V dropped 3 bases and J dropped 4 bases, with 7 bases sitting between them. From germline, CDR1 is MRHNA and CDR2 SNTAGT. CDR3 coding DNA: TGTGCCAGCAGTGAAGGGGATTACAATGAGCAGTTCTTC. It is translated as CASSEGDYNEQFF.

V usage is TRBV6-1 and J usage is TRBJ2-3; a weak D match, TRBD2 (7 bases). There are 14 residues in the CDR3. Trimming shortened V by 7 bases and J by 1 base, and 12 bases separated the two germline ends. Per germline, CDR1 MNHNS and CDR2 SASEGT. The CDR3, as DNA: TGTGCCAGCACCCCGGGGGGCCGCACAGATACGCAGTATTTT. As protein: CASTPGGRTDTQYF.

This clonotype occurred a few times. This rearrangement joins TRBV20-1 to TRBJ1-1; 8 positions agree with TRBD1. The germline gives CDR1 DFQATT, CDR2 SNEGSKA (reference sequence). The length of the CDR3 is 12 residues. The ends lost 7 bases at V and 7 bases at J; junction bases unmatched: 8. The CDR3 here is CSVEQGGFEAFF. The DNA of the CDR3 is TGCAGTGTTGAACAGGGGGGCTTTGAAGCTTTCTTT.

The CDR3 sequence: CASSFDWSRGVGLEQYF. The CDR3 coding sequence is TGTGCCAGCAGTTTCGATTGGTCTCGCGGTGTTGGTCTCGAGCAGTACTTC. The J gene is TRBJ2-7, the V gene TRBV12-3 or TRBV12-4; no clear D. The CDR3 covers 17 residues. Trimming took 3 bases from V and 6 from J, leaving 24 bases between them.

In its sample, this clonotype was seen many times. The rearrangement uses TRBV7-2 and TRBJ2-5, with D possibly being TRBD2 (6 bases). Trimming left V 8 bases short and J 1 base short, with 11 bases between. CDR3 length equals 13 residues. Germline CDR1 is SGHTA and CDR2 is FQGNSA. The CDR3: CASHRRGQETQYF. Written as DNA, the CDR3 is TGTGCCAGCCACCGGCGGGGCCAAGAGACCCAGTACTTC.

The chain couples TRBV20-1 to TRBJ1-2; D unclear. The CDR3 is 13 amino acids. With 1 base removed from V and 4 bases from J, the gap between germline ends came to 10 bases. In germline, CDR1 is DFQATT, CDR2 SNEGSKA (reference sequence). CDR3 DNA: TGCAGTGCTAGAGGTTTAGGACTCTATGGCTACACCTTC. This encodes CSARGLGLYGYTF.

V gene TRBV7-2 combines with J gene TRBJ1-1; TRBD1 agrees at 8 bases. This CDR3 comprises 13 residues. J lost 4 bases, V lost 6 bases, and 4 bases had no gene match. Germline values: CDR1 SGHTA, CDR2 FQGNSA. CDR3 coding DNA: TGTGCCAGCAGTTGGGACAGGATCACTGAAGCTTTCTTT. This translates into CASSWDRITEAFF.

The chain uses TRBV9 and TRBJ2-5; 8 bases agree with TRBD1. Germline V gives CDR1 SGDLS, CDR2 YYNGEE. The CDR3 extends over 16 amino acids. The V segment lost 0 bases and the J segment 4 bases; nucleotides outside the gene matches: 8. The CDR3 DNA sequence: TGTGCCAGCAGCGTAGCTACTCGACAGGGGCGAGAGACCCAGTACTTC. It translates to CASSVATRQGRETQYF.

This clonotype appeared many times. V gene TRBV11-2 combines with J gene TRBJ2-3; 8 nucleotides match TRBD2. Looked up from germline, CDR1 is SGHAT and CDR2 is FQNNGV. Unmatched junction bases numbered 9, after V lost 7 bases and J lost 6 bases. CDR3 length: 14 residues. Written as DNA, the CDR3 is TGTGCCAGCAAATCGCCGGGGGGGGTGGATACGCAGTATTTT. Amino acids: CASKSPGGVDTQYF.

Here the CDR3 DNA reads TGTGCCAGCAGCCGAAGGACTAGCGGGGGTCCAGATACGCAGTATTTT. Amino acids: CASSRRTSGGPDTQYF. V usage is TRBV5-6 and J usage is TRBJ2-3; 13 positions agree with TRBD2. V lost 4 bases and J lost 4; bases outside the gene matches: 6. The CDR3 is 16 residues long. Germline CDR1 reads SGHDT; CDR2 reads YYEEEE.

The gene calls are TRBV6-1 and TRBJ1-5; no definite D call. The ends were cut back, 8 bases at V and 5 bases at J, with 1 base in the middle. The CDR3 loop spans 9 amino acids. Germline V lookup: CDR1 MNHNS, CDR2 SASEGT. The CDR3 protein is CASDQPQHF. CDR3 DNA sequence: TGTGCCAGCGATCAGCCCCAGCATTTT.

This clonotype was seen a handful of times. The chain recombines TRBV20-1 with TRBJ2-7; 14 nucleotides agree with TRBD2. The CDR3 is made up of 17 amino acids. Trimming cost V 3 bases and J 5 bases; bases outside gene matches: 12. Germline CDR1 reads DFQATT; CDR2 reads SNEGSKA (reference sequence). CDR3 DNA sequence: TGCAGTGCTAGGGGGACTAGCGGGAGAAGGGGCGGAAACGAGCAGTACTTC. Residues: CSARGTSGRRGGNEQYF.

This clonotype was seen ten or more times. The rearrangement links TRBV29-1 to TRBJ2-5; 15 nucleotides align to TRBD2. CDR3 length: 18 amino acids. Germline trimming cut 4 bases from V and 1 base from J; bases unmatched to any gene: 10. Germline V lookup: CDR1 SQVTM, CDR2 ANQGSEA. The CDR3 reads CSVVSHPGLAGGQETQYF. The CDR3, as DNA: TGCAGCGTTGTGTCCCATCCGGGACTAGCGGGAGGCCAAGAGACCCAGTACTTC.

This clonotype was picked up many times. This chain connects TRBV12-3 or TRBV12-4 to TRBJ2-5; D tentatively fits TRBD1 or TRBD2 (5 bases each). The CDR3 spans 11 residues. V shed 8 bases and J shed 5 bases, with 9 bases lying between them. The CDR3 sequence is CASGGWETQYF. The CDR3 DNA follows: TGTGCCAGCGGGGGTTGGGAGACCCAGTACTTC.

The sample holds a few counts of this clonotype. The chain employs TRBV27 and TRBJ1-1, with D maybe TRBD1 (5 bases). Germline CDR1 and CDR2: MNHEY and SMNVEV (reference sequence). The CDR3 contains 15 residues. Trimming left V 5 bases short and J 0 bases short, with 13 bases between. DNA of the CDR3: TGTGCCAGCAGTGGGTTCCGGGGGATGAACACTGAAGCTTTCTTT. Translating gives CASSGFRGMNTEAFF.

As for this clonotype: One end of the junction fails to match germline, which may point to a read error. The CDR3 bases are TGTGCCAGCTCACCCAGGGGCTGGGCTGGGGCCAACGTCCTGGCTTTC. It specifies CASSPRGWAGANVLAF. The genes are TRBV18 and TRBJ2-6; a weak D match, TRBD1 (6 bases). CDR3 size: 16 residues. Germline lookup yields CDR1 KGHSH and CDR2 LQKENI.

Ten or more counts support this clonotype. V usage is TRBV28 and J usage is TRBJ2-1, with TRBD2 as a possible D gene (6 bases). Germline CDR1 MDHEN, CDR2 SYDVKM. V was pared by 3 bases and J by 15 bases, with 24 bases between. This CDR3 region has 15 residues. The CDR3 reads CASSFGEMGTPNMFF. For the CDR3, the DNA is TGTGCCAGCAGTTTCGGGGAAATGGGGACTCCTAACATGTTCTTC.

V and J are TRBV10-3 and TRBJ2-1; D is undetermined. From germline, CDR1 is ENHRY and CDR2 SYGVKD. CDR3 length: 15 amino acids. The V end lost 6 bases, the J end lost 0 bases, and 12 bases lay between the germline ends. CDR3 amino acids: CAIRIDVSSYNEQFF. In DNA form, the CDR3 reads TGTGCCATCAGAATAGACGTGAGCTCCTACAATGAGCAGTTCTTC.

This clonotype showed up many times. The chain carries TRBV7-8 and TRBJ2-7, with 9 bases fitting TRBD2. Trimming removed 4 bases from V and 2 bases from J; junction bases left unmatched: 3. CDR1 SGHVS and CDR2 FQNEAQ come from the germline V gene. The CDR3 consists of 14 residues. The CDR3 DNA is TGTGCCAGCAGCTCTTCTAGCGGGGCCTACGAGCAGTACTTC. Protein: CASSSSSGAYEQYF.

This clonotype appeared a few times. The chain has TRBV19 and TRBJ1-2; D gene unclear. The CDR3 contains 14 residues. Germline CDR1 LNHDA, CDR2 SQIVND (reference sequence). V was clipped by 4 bases and J by 4 bases, with 13 bases between them. As DNA, the CDR3 is TGTGCCAGTAGTAGTGGATTAGTGAGCTATGGCTACACCTTC. It specifies CASSSGLVSYGYTF. Full variable domain (rest looked up from reference TRBV19 and TRBJ1-2): DGGITQSPKYLFRKEGQNVTLSCEQNLNHDAMYWYRQDPGQGLRLIYYSQIVNDFQKGDIAEGYSVSREKKESFPLTVTSAQKNPTAFYLCASSSGLVSYGYTFGSGTRLTVV.

In its sample, this clonotype was seen many times. The chain uses TRBV20-1 and TRBJ2-7, with no clear D. Trimming removed 5 bases at V and 3 bases at J, with 17 bases between. The CDR3 sequence is 14 residues long. The germline V gene has CDR1 DFQATT and CDR2 SNEGSKA (reference sequence). In DNA, the CDR3 is TGCAGTGCTTCTCGAATCCGGGTAAACTACGAGCAGTACTTC. The encoded protein is CSASRIRVNYEQYF.

This clonotype was observed at least ten times. The rearrangement links TRBV20-1 to TRBJ2-1, with 9 bases fitting TRBD1. V gave up 1 base and J gave up 3 bases; unmatched junction bases: 10. The length of the CDR3 is 17 residues. Germline V gene lookup returns CDR1 DFQATT and CDR2 SNEGSKA (reference sequence). This chain's CDR3 is CSARGPPGQGRYNEQFF. CDR3 nucleotides: TGCAGTGCTAGAGGCCCCCCGGGACAGGGCCGCTACAATGAGCAGTTCTTC.

This clonotype has a count of ten or more. This sequence joins TRBV7-3 and TRBJ2-1, with D perhaps matching TRBD2 (6 bases). V lost 6 bases and J lost 6, with 15 bases in between. The germline gives CDR1 SGHTA, CDR2 FQGTGA. The CDR3 consists of 14 residues. The CDR3 spells CASSFGGVPNEQFF. In nucleotides, the CDR3 is TGTGCCAGCAGTTTCGGGGGAGTCCCCAATGAGCAGTTCTTC.